This TCR beta chain was profiled in a study of blood T cell repertoires in COVID-19. Trimming at V came to 3 bases and at J to 5 bases, leaving 7 bases not matched to a gene. CDR3 size: 16 residues. Germline V gene data show CDR1 as SGDLS and CDR2 as YYNGEE. In the original processing: Reference gene primer amplification yielded estimated nucleated cell counts. Here immunoSEQ multiplex PCR was the method, and the copy in TCRdb shows in-frame clones only, minus some. V, J and clone size derive from that table, while D and trimming were established from the DNA sequence. The table lists 190,000 or so clones, roughly 84% of them singletons.

Sample: peripheral blood. This rearrangement joins TRBV9 to TRBJ2-5, with TRBD2 identical over 13 bases. The clonotype was recovered from a woman aged 80 or older with acute or convalescent COVID-19. The CDR3 coding sequence is TGTGCCAGCAGCGCGGGACTAGCGGGGAGTAGGGAGACCCAGTACTTC. As protein: CASSAGLAGSRETQYF.